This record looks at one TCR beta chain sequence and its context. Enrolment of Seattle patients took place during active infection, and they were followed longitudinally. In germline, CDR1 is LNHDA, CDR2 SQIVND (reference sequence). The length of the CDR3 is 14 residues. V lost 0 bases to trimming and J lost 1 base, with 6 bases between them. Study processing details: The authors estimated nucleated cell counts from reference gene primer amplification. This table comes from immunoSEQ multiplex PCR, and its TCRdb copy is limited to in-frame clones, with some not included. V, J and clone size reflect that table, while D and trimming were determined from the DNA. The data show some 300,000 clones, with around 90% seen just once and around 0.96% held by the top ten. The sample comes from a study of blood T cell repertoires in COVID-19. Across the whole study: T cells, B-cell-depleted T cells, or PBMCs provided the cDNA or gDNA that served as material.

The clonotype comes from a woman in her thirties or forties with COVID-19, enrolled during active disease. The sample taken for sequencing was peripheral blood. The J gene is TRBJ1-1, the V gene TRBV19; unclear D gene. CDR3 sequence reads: CASSIEPGNTEAFF. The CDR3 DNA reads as TGTGCCAGTAGTATAGAGCCCGGGAACACTGAAGCTTTCTTT.